These 5 T cell receptor beta chains were sequenced from one sample in a study of metastatic and nonmetastatic thyroid tumors. MiXCR reprocessed the PCR reads for TCRdb. The sample yields 15,000 or so clones, roughly 25% seen once. All patients were untreated before thyroid surgery. The sample was tumor tissue. The receptor source for this set is a female donor with papillary thyroid cancer or a benign thyroid nodule (not recorded which). Some clones in this sample may be carry-over from other donors' samples.

The rearrangement joins TRBV4-1 to TRBJ1-1, with D perhaps TRBD1 (5 bases). CDR3 size: 14 residues. Trimming pared 4 bases from V and 7 bases from J, leaving 16 bases between. Germline V gene sequence: CDR1 MGHRA, CDR2 YSYEKL. CDR3 sequence reads: CASSLQRGSVEAFF. The CDR3 DNA is TGCGCCAGCAGCCTCCAGCGGGGGAGCGTTGAAGCTTTCTTT.

This clone ranks as medium-sized. V is TRBV28 and J is TRBJ2-7, with 11 bases that match TRBD2. CDR1 is MDHEN, CDR2 SYDVKM, per germline. V lost 1 base and J lost 7; bases outside the gene matches: 9. This CDR3 is built from 16 residues. The CDR3 DNA follows: TGTGCCAGCAGTTTATATTTGGCTAGCGGGAGGAGTGAGCAGTACTTC. This sequence encodes CASSLYLASGRSEQYF.

The chain recombines TRBV11-1 with TRBJ1-3, with no clear D. Germline V gene data show CDR1 as SGHAT and CDR2 as FQDESV (reference sequence). With 5 bases removed from V and 2 bases from J, the gap between germline ends came to 16 bases. This CDR3 has 16 residues. In nucleotides, the CDR3 is TGTGCCAGCAGCGGCCTTATGGTGGTCGCTGGAAACACCATATATTTT. Translating it yields CASSGLMVVAGNTIYF.

This clone was seen only a few times. The V gene is TRBV6-1, the J gene TRBJ2-2; maybe TRBD2 (5 bases). With 5 bases removed from V and 7 bases from J, the gap between germline ends came to 14 bases. Germline CDR1 is MNHNS and CDR2 is SASEGT. The CDR3 is 14 amino acids. CDR3 bases: TGTGCCAGCAGTAAACTAGGCACGGGCGGGGAGCTGTTTTTT. Translated, it gives CASSKLGTGGELFF.

This chain links TRBV6-5 with TRBJ2-1, with 7 bases lining up with TRBD2. The CDR3 is made up of 15 amino acids. CDR1 and CDR2 from the germline V gene are MNHEY and SVGAGI. The V gene end was trimmed by 7 bases and the J gene end by 0 bases; junction bases not matched to a gene: 6. CDR3 DNA: TGTGCCAGCACTTTGCGCGGGAGCTCCTACAATGAGCAGTTCTTC. Translation: CASTLRGSSYNEQFF.